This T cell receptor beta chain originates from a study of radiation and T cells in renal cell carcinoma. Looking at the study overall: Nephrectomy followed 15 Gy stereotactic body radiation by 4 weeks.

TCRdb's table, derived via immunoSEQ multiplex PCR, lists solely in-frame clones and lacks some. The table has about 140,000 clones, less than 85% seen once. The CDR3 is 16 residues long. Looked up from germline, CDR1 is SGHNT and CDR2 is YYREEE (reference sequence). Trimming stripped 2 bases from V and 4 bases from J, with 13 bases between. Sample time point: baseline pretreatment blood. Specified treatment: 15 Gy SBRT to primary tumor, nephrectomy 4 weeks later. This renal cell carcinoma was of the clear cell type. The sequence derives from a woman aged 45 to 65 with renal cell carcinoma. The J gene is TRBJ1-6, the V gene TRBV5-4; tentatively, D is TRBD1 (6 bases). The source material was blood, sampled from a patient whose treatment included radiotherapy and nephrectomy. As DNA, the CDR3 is TGTGCCAGCAGCTTAGGGGGGGTAGGGTATAATTCACCCCTCCACTTT. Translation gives CASSLGGVGYNSPLHF.